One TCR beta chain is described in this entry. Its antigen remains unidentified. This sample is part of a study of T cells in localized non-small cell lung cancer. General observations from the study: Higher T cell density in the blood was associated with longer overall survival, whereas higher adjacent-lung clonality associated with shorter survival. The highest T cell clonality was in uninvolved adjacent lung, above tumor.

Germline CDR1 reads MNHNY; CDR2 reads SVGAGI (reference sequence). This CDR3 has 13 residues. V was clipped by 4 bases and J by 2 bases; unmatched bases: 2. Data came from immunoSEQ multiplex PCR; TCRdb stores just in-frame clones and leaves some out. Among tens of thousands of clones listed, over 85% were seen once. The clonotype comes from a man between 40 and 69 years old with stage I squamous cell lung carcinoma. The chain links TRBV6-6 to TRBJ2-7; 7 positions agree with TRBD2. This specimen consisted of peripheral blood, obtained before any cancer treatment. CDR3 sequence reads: CASSFGLAYEQYF. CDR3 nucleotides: TGTGCCAGCAGTTTTGGACTAGCCTACGAGCAGTACTTC.